This T cell receptor (beta chain) appears in the sequencing data of a study of PD-1 blockade in classical Hodgkin lymphoma. Generated by immunoSEQ multiplex PCR, the TCRdb table keeps only in-frame clones and is missing some. The data hold 20,000 to 30,000 clones, with roughly 80% observed a single time. Each and every patient relapsed after autologous stem cell transplantation, and patients got differing brentuximab vedotin exposure. Germline CDR1 reads MNHGY; CDR2 reads SVAAGI. This CDR3 region has 17 residues. The trim removed 0 bases at V and 8 bases at J, leaving 15 bases unmatched. The V and J genes are TRBV6-9 and TRBJ1-1, with 7 bases aligning to TRBD1. Sequencing was performed on peripheral blood mononuclear cells (PBMCs), taken before the second cycle of nivolumab. The clonotype was recovered from a human donor with classical Hodgkin lymphoma. In nucleotides, the CDR3 is TGTGCCAGCAGTTATTCCGCGACTGCCCTGGGACAGAGAGAAGCTTTCTTT. It codes for CASSYSATALGQREAFF.